This T cell receptor (beta chain) was captured in a study of shared clonotypes between healthy human individuals. The CDR3 is 13 amino acids. V was cut by 4 bases and J by 3 bases, with 11 bases left in between. CDR1 is SGHRS and CDR2 is YFSETQ in the germline V gene. At the deep level, the assay was run. A 200 ng quantity of DNA, tens of thousands of T cell genomes, went into the sorted-subset replicate PCRs. Measured with immunoSEQ multiplex PCR; TCRdb has only the in-frame clones, and not every one. The top ten clones hold about 1.5% of a sample with roughly 1 million clones, approximately 68% of them seen once.

This TCR derives from a young man in good health. The chain combines TRBV5-1 with TRBJ2-7; perhaps TRBD1 as D (5 bases). The sample taken for sequencing was memory CD4+ T cells sorted from blood. Subset denoted: CD45RA-negative fraction. The CDR3 spells CASSVGQYYEQYF. CDR3 in DNA: TGCGCCAGCAGCGTCGGACAATACTACGAGCAGTACTTC. Combining the CDR3 with reference TRBV5-1 and TRBJ2-7 gives the whole variable domain KAGVTQTPRYLIKTRGQQVTLSCSPISGHRSVSWYQQTPGQGLQFLFEYFSETQRNKGNFPGRFSGRQFSNSRSEMNVSTLELGDSALYLCASSVGQYYEQYFGPGTRLTVT.